These 27 T cell receptor beta chains were sequenced from one sample in a study of cytomegalovirus exposure and HLA in healthy donors. 13 Jbeta primers and 60 Vbeta primers were used for the PCR. Repertoires were generated with immunoSEQ multiplex PCR, while TCRdb's copy carries only in-frame clones and drops some. The sample includes around 180,000 clones, almost 85% of them seen just once. Sample: PBMCs. These receptors were collected from a girl aged 5 to 17 in good health and CMV-seropositive.

This clone has only a few counts. The chain carries TRBV7-9 and TRBJ2-7; no clear D gene. The CDR3 contains 13 residues. The germline CDR1 and CDR2 sequences are SEHNR and FQNEAQ (reference sequence). V lost 4 bases and J 2 bases, leaving 9 bases between the germline ends. The CDR3 DNA reads TGTGCCAGCAGCTCCAACCCTACCTACGAGCAGTACTTC. Translating gives CASSSNPTYEQYF.

The J gene is TRBJ1-1, the V gene TRBV21-1; TRBD1 reflects the table's D call only, with no check against the DNA. TRBV21-1 is marked as a pseudogene. This CDR3 has 14 amino acids. CDR3 loop: CASSKRGRDTEAFF. In DNA, the CDR3 is TGTGCCAGCAGCAAAAGGGGCAGGGACACTGAAGCTTTCTTT.

The chain has TRBV15 and TRBJ2-2, with D possibly matching TRBD1 (5 bases). The CDR3 totals 13 residues. Trimming pared 3 bases from V and 7 bases from J, leaving 9 bases between. The germline CDR1 and CDR2 sequences are LNHNV and YYDKDF (reference sequence). Here the CDR3 DNA reads TGTGCCACCAGCAGGCAGGGCGACGGGGAGCTGTTTTTT. Its translation: CATSRQGDGELFF.

This clone was seen a few times. This rearrangement joins TRBV11-2 to TRBJ1-2; weak D call: TRBD1 (5 bases). Germline CDR1 reads SGHAT; CDR2 reads FQNNGV. The CDR3 is 14 residues long. Trimming removed 3 bases at V and 0 bases at J, with 8 bases between. The CDR3 DNA is TGTGCCAGCAGCTTGGGGACTTCTAACTATGGCTACACCTTC. This encodes CASSLGTSNYGYTF.

The rearrangement joins TRBV6-5 to TRBJ1-1, with D tentatively TRBD1 (5 bases). V was trimmed by 7 bases and J by 4 bases, leaving 16 bases between them. Germline V gene sequence: CDR1 MNHEY, CDR2 SVGAGI. This CDR3 has 14 residues. The CDR3 region is CASKTGGTSTEAFF. For the CDR3, the DNA is TGTGCCAGCAAAACGGGGGGAACGTCCACTGAAGCTTTCTTT.

The rearrangement links TRBV9 to TRBJ2-1, with 8 bases aligning to TRBD2. Germline CDR1 reads SGDLS; CDR2 reads YYNGEE. The CDR3 consists of 16 residues. Germline trimming cut 4 bases from V and 0 bases from J; bases unmatched to any gene: 6. The CDR3 is CASSLPAGDSYNEQFF. In DNA form, the CDR3 reads TGTGCCAGCAGCCTCCCAGCGGGGGACTCCTACAATGAGCAGTTCTTC.

This clone showed up just a few times. This chain joins TRBV6-4 and TRBJ1-1; 7 nucleotides line up with TRBD1. J lost 5 bases, V lost 4 bases, and 7 bases had no gene match. The length of the CDR3 is 14 residues. The germline CDR1 and CDR2 sequences are MRHNA and SNTAGT. The CDR3 sequence is CASSVSTGSTEAFF. The DNA of the CDR3 is TGTGCCAGCAGTGTTTCGACAGGGAGTACTGAAGCTTTCTTT.

The chain links TRBV5-1 to TRBJ2-3; 12 bases are a match to TRBD2. With V trimmed by 1 base and J by 2 bases, 5 bases remained unmatched. The CDR3 runs 17 residues. The V gene's germline CDR1 is SGHRS and CDR2 YFSETQ. Here the CDR3 DNA reads TGCGCCAGCAGCTTGTCGCTAGCGGGGGGGATCACAGATACGCAGTATTTT. Translated, it gives CASSLSLAGGITDTQYF.

V and J are TRBV19 and TRBJ2-7, with 10 bases aligning to TRBD1. Trimming took 3 bases from V and 3 from J; bases not matched to a gene: 2. The length of the CDR3 is 14 residues. CDR1 and CDR2 (germline): LNHDA, SQIVND (reference sequence). CDR3 region: CASSMGQGLYEQYF. The CDR3 bases are TGTGCCAGTAGTATGGGACAGGGGCTCTACGAGCAGTACTTC.

The chain uses TRBV6-4 and TRBJ1-1, with D uncertain. Germline CDR1 and CDR2: MRHNA and SNTAGT. CDR3 length: 16 residues. V lost 6 bases and J lost 0, with 17 bases in between. CDR3 sequence: CASRRVEGYLNTEAFF. The CDR3 nucleotides read TGTGCCAGCAGGAGGGTGGAGGGTTACCTGAACACTGAAGCTTTCTTT.

The V gene is TRBV28, the J gene TRBJ1-6; unclear D gene. Trimming removed 5 bases at V and 0 bases at J, with 8 bases between. The CDR3 is 15 residues long. Germline values: CDR1 MDHEN, CDR2 SYDVKM. This CDR3 is CASSRTSSYNSPLHF. Here the CDR3 DNA reads TGTGCCAGCAGTCGTACGAGCTCCTATAATTCACCCCTCCACTTT.

The V gene is TRBV9, the J gene TRBJ2-7, with D possibly TRBD1 on 6 matching bases. This CDR3 has 15 residues. Germline CDR1 reads SGDLS; CDR2 reads YYNGEE. The V gene lost 0 bases and the J gene lost 4 bases, with 14 bases spanning the gap. In nucleotides, the CDR3 is TGTGCCAGCAGCGTAGGATTTCAGGGGAGATACGAGCAGTACTTC. Encoded protein: CASSVGFQGRYEQYF.

The chain uses TRBV4-2 and TRBJ1-1; perhaps TRBD1 as D (5 bases). CDR1 LGHNA and CDR2 YNFKEQ come from the germline V gene. V was shortened by 0 bases and J by 3 bases, with 11 bases between the two germline ends. The CDR3 runs to 15 residues. CDR3 coding DNA: TGTGCCAGCAGCCAAGATACAGGTAGATACACTGAAGCTTTCTTT. It specifies CASSQDTGRYTEAFF.

The chain combines TRBV19 with TRBJ1-2; D is perhaps TRBD1 (5 bases). Trimming cost V 5 bases and J 5 bases, with 15 bases left between them. Germline V gene lookup returns CDR1 LNHDA and CDR2 SQIVND (reference sequence). This CDR3 comprises 14 residues. The CDR3 protein is CASSLKTRVYGYTF. DNA for the CDR3: TGTGCCAGTAGTCTGAAGACCAGGGTTTATGGCTACACCTTC.

In the case of this clone: The identical CDR3 is also encoded by other nucleotide sequences in the sample. The chain links TRBV5-1 to TRBJ1-1; D uncertain. The length of the CDR3 is 12 residues. V lost 2 bases, J lost 5 bases, and 7 bases lay in between. Germline values: CDR1 SGHRS, CDR2 YFSETQ. DNA of the CDR3: TGCGCCAGCAGCTTCGAGGGAACTGAAGCTTTCTTT. Its translation: CASSFEGTEAFF.

As DNA, the CDR3 is TGTGCCAGCACCGTGGGACTAGCGGGGGGGCAAAGTGAGCAGTTCTTC. Translating gives CASTVGLAGGQSEQFF. The chain has TRBV27 and TRBJ2-1; 16 positions match TRBD2. The germline gives CDR1 MNHEY, CDR2 SMNVEV (reference sequence). The V gene end was trimmed by 7 bases and the J gene end by 9 bases; junction bases not matched to a gene: 9. CDR3 size: 16 residues.

J is TRBJ2-1 and V is TRBV2; no clear D. Deletions cut 5 bases from V and 4 bases from J, with 12 bases between. CDR1 is SNHLY and CDR2 is FYNNEI in the germline V gene. The CDR3 consists of 14 residues. In DNA, the CDR3 is TGTGCCAGCAGTATTTTACCACTTTACAATGAGCAGTTCTTC. Its protein product is CASSILPLYNEQFF.

As to this clone: The germline gene is not matched at one end of the junction; a read error may be the cause. V gene TRBV6-1 combines with J gene TRBJ1-1; maybe TRBD1 (6 bases). The CDR3 totals 15 residues. Per germline, CDR1 MNHNS and CDR2 SASEGT. CDR3 nucleotides: TGTGCCCGCAGTGAATCGACAGGAGGAGGCACTGAAGCTTTCTTT. Its translation: CARSESTGGGTEAFF.

This clone was recorded once. The rearrangement joins TRBV30 to TRBJ2-7; 7 bases line up with TRBD1. Germline values: CDR1 GTSNPN, CDR2 SVGIG (reference sequence). The CDR3 loop spans 12 amino acids. Trimming took 7 bases from V and 7 from J; bases not matched to a gene: 10. CDR3 sequence reads: CASLGQAYEQYF. The CDR3 DNA sequence: TGTGCCTCGCTAGGACAGGCTTATGAGCAGTACTTC.

The rearrangement links TRBV28 to TRBJ1-5, with D uncertain. The CDR3 spans 14 residues. Germline V lookup: CDR1 MDHEN, CDR2 SYDVKM. Trimming took off 10 bases at V and 0 bases at J, with 13 bases between the two ends. CDR3 sequence reads: CATLQVYSNQPQHF. The DNA for the CDR3 is TGTGCCACACTTCAGGTGTATAGCAATCAGCCCCAGCATTTT. The whole variable domain, filled in from reference TRBV28 and TRBJ1-5, reads DVKVTQSSRYLVKRTGEKVFLECVQDMDHENMFWYRQDPGLGLRLIYFSYDVKMKEKGDIPEGYSVSREKKERFSLILESASTNQTSMYLCATLQVYSNQPQHFGDGTRLSIL.

The chain employs TRBV28 and TRBJ1-1; weak D call: TRBD1 (6 bases). CDR3 length: 14 amino acids. Germline CDR1 reads MDHEN; CDR2 reads SYDVKM. V was clipped by 2 bases and J by 1 base, with 8 bases between them. CDR3 nucleotides: TGTGCCAGCAGTTTAGGACAGACGAACACTGAAGCTTTCTTT. Translated: CASSLGQTNTEAFF.

This clone appeared once. The chain has TRBV7-2 and TRBJ2-5, with 10 bases matching TRBD2. V shed 1 base, J shed 5 bases, and the junction held 10 bases outside the gene matches. Germline V gene sequence: CDR1 SGHTA, CDR2 FQGNSA. CDR3 length: 17 amino acids. The CDR3 bases are TGTGCCAGCAGCTTAGTGGAACAGCGGGGGGGCCGTGAGACCCAGTACTTC. It encodes CASSLVEQRGGRETQYF.

The chain has TRBV19 and TRBJ1-2, with TRBD1 as a possible D gene (5 bases). The V gene lost 7 bases and the J gene lost 8 bases, with 20 bases spanning the gap. Germline-derived CDR1 and CDR2 are LNHDA and SQIVND (reference sequence). CDR3 length: 14 amino acids. The CDR3 nucleotides read TGTGCCAGTACCCCCACCGGGGGGGTGGGAGGCTACACCTTC. Translating gives CASTPTGGVGGYTF.

V usage is TRBV2 and J usage is TRBJ2-1; weak D call: TRBD1 (6 bases). V lost 6 bases and J 1 base, leaving 10 bases between the germline ends. Germline V gene sequence: CDR1 SNHLY, CDR2 FYNNEI. The CDR3 totals 14 residues. The CDR3, as DNA: TGTGCCAGCAGCTCAGGGGTATCCTACAATGAGCAGTTCTTC. It is translated as CASSSGVSYNEQFF.

The V gene is TRBV6-5, the J gene TRBJ1-4, with 8 nucleotides matching TRBD1. The CDR3 spans 14 residues. V lost 4 bases, J lost 8 bases, and 6 bases stayed unmatched. CDR1 and CDR2 (germline): MNHEY, SVGAGI. The CDR3: CASSFQGAGEKLFF. The DNA for the CDR3 is TGTGCCAGCAGTTTCCAGGGGGCAGGAGAAAAACTGTTTTTT.

This clone appeared a single time. The rearrangement uses TRBV10-1 and TRBJ2-5, with 7 bases matching TRBD1. The J call may be wrong; the DNA end is better matched by TRBJ2-7. Germline V CDR1 and CDR2: WNHNN, SYGVQD (reference sequence). The CDR3 is 12 residues long. The CDR3 DNA is TGCGCCAGCAGTAACGACAGGGTCGAGCAGTACTTC. This translates into CASSNDRVEQYF.

V is TRBV19 and J is TRBJ1-2, with 7 nucleotides matching TRBD1. V shed 3 bases and J 3 bases; nucleotides not matched to a gene: 1. The germline CDR1 and CDR2 sequences are LNHDA and SQIVND (reference sequence). This CDR3 region has 13 residues. The CDR3 here is CASSIDRDYGYTF. CDR3 nucleotide sequence: TGTGCCAGTAGTATCGACAGGGACTATGGCTACACCTTC.